The T cell receptor beta chain described here comes from a study of Graves' ophthalmopathy and Graves' hyperthyroidism. Study in general: The authors collected peripheral blood at initial diagnosis, before any treatment. Findings and caveats of the study: Predictions made by the model for ophthalmopathy progression reached roughly 70% sensitivity and just under 75% specificity.

This clonotype appeared many times. Its antigen is undetermined. CDR3 length: 13 residues. Germline lookup yields CDR1 LNHDA and CDR2 SQIVND (reference sequence). V was shortened by 5 bases and J by 2 bases, with 9 bases between the two germline ends. For repertoire sequencing, the TCR beta CDR3 regions were amplified from RNA transcripts. An initial RT-PCR round employing HTBI primers preceded a second-round multiplex PCR. TCRdb processed the multiplex PCR reads anew with MiXCR; each CDR3 protein has one entry. The sample shows hundreds of thousands of distinct CDR3 sequences, 35% to 45% of them seen only once. Pregnant or lactating patients and those with other autoimmune diseases or uncontrolled infections were excluded.

Sample: peripheral blood. V and J are TRBV19 and TRBJ2-5; tentative D call: TRBD1 (5 bases). This clonotype was obtained from an adult man with Graves' ophthalmopathy. The CDR3 sequence is CASSAQGQETQYF. CDR3 in DNA: TGTGCCAGTAGTGCTCAGGGTCAAGAGACCCAGTACTTC.